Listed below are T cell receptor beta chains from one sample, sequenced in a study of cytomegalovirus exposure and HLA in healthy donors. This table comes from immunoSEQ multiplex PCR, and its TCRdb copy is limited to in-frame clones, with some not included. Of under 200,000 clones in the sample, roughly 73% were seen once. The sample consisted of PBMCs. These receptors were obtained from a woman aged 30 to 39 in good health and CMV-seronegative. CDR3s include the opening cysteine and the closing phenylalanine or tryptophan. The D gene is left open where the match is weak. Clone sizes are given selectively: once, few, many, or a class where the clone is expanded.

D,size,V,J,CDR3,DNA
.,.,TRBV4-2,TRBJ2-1,CASSQGLDNEQFF,TGTGCCAGCAGCCAAGGACTTGACAATGAGCAGTTCTTC
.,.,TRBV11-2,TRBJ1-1,CASSPTRGLNTEAFF,TGTGCCAGCAGCCCCACGAGAGGCCTGAACACTGAAGCTTTCTTT
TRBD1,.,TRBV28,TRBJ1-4,CASSFWTGDEKLFF,TGTGCCAGCAGTTTCTGGACAGGCGATGAAAAACTGTTTTTT
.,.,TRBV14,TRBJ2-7,CASSHGSEQYF,TGTGCCAGCAGCCACGGGAGCGAGCAGTACTTC
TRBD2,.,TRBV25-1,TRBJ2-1,CASRRTSGRASEQFF,TGTGCCAGCAGACGGACTAGCGGGAGGGCCAGTGAGCAGTTCTTC
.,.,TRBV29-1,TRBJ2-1,CSVVRPSGNEQFF,TGCAGCGTTGTCCGGCCCTCGGGGAATGAGCAGTTCTTC
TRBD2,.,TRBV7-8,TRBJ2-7,CASSPTRRTSGREYEQYF,TGTGCCAGCAGCCCCACCCGCCGGACTAGCGGGAGGGAGTACGAGCAGTACTTC
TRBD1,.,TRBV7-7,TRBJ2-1,CASSLGTVGANEQFF,TGTGCTAGCAGCTTGGGGACAGTTGGCGCGAATGAGCAGTTCTTC
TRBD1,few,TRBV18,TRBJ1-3,CASSPLRGEGAGGNTIYF,TGTGCCAGCTCACCACTCCGGGGTGAGGGGGCAGGTGGAAACACCATATATTTT
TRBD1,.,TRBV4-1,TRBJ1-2,CASSLSDRVNYGYTF,TGCGCCAGCAGCCTCTCGGACAGGGTTAACTATGGCTACACCTTC
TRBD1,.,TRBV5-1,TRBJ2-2,CASSLPGTVNTGELFF,TGCGCCAGCAGCCTACCAGGGACAGTGAACACCGGGGAGCTGTTTTTT
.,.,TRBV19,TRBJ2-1,CASSIGGGIFGEQFF,TGTGCCAGTAGTATAGGAGGCGGGATCTTCGGTGAGCAGTTCTTC
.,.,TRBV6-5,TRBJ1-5,CASSYGGLNQPQHF,TGTGCCAGCAGTTACGGCGGGCTCAATCAGCCCCAGCATTTT
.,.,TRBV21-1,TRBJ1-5,CASSKGGQQVLLGQPQHF,TGTGCCAGCAGCAAAGGGGGACAGCAAGTTCTCCTAGGTCAGCCCCAGCATTTT
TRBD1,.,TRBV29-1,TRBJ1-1,CSSNRGWNTEAFF,TGCAGCAGCAACAGGGGATGGAACACTGAAGCTTTCTTT
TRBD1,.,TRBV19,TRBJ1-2,CASSTPGQAYYGYTF,TGTGCCAGTAGTACCCCAGGACAGGCATACTATGGCTACACCTTC
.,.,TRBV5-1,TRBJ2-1,CASSLVSGLVYNEQFF,TGCGCCAGCAGCTTGGTTTCGGGTCTAGTGTACAATGAGCAGTTCTTC
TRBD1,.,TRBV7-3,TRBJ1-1,CASSLTGGGYTEAFF,TGTGCCAGCAGCTTGACAGGGGGCGGTTACACTGAAGCTTTCTTT
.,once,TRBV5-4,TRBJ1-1,CASSSSIGWSGTEAFF,TGTGCCAGCAGCTCTTCGATAGGTTGGTCGGGCACTGAAGCTTTCTTT
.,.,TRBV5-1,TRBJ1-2,CASSLDGANYGYTF,TGCGCCAGCAGCTTGGACGGGGCTAACTATGGCTACACCTTC
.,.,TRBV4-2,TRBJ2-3,CASSQDGRGTDTQYF,TGTGCCAGCAGCCAAGATGGGCGGGGCACAGATACGCAGTATTTT
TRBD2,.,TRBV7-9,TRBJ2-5,CASHRRGAGIQETQYF,TGTGCCAGCCACCGGCGGGGGGCAGGTATCCAAGAGACCCAGTACTTC
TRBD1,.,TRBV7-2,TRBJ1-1,CASSSGQGAFTEAFF,TGTGCCAGCAGCTCGGGACAGGGGGCTTTCACTGAAGCTTTCTTT
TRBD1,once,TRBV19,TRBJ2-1,CASSNIGDSGDEQFF,TGTGCCAGTAGTAATATAGGGGACAGTGGCGATGAGCAGTTCTTC
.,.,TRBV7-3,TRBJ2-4,CASSSGDENIQYF,TGTGCCAGCAGCTCAGGGGACGAAAACATTCAGTACTTC
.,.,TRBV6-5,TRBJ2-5,CASSYGGRKTQYF,TGTGCCAGCAGTTACGGAGGTCGAAAGACCCAGTACTTC
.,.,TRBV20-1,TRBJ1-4,CSALGAEKLFF,TGCAGTGCTTTAGGGGCTGAAAAACTGTTTTTT
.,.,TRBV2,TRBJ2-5,CASMEGAGTQYF,TGTGCCAGCATGGAGGGGGCGGGGACCCAGTACTTC
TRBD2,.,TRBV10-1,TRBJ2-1,CASSETGTSGPRGQFF,TGCGCCAGCAGTGAAACCGGGACTAGCGGTCCCCGGGGGCAGTTCTTC
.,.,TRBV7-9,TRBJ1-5,CASGVDSYNQPQHF,TGTGCCAGCGGCGTCGACAGCTACAATCAGCCCCAGCATTTT
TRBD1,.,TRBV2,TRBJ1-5,CASSQQGISNQPQHF,TGTGCCAGCAGTCAACAGGGGATTAGCAATCAGCCCCAGCATTTT
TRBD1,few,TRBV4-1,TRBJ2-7,CASSQEIWTGPLYEQYF,TGCGCCAGCAGCCAAGAGATTTGGACAGGCCCACTCTACGAGCAGTACTTC
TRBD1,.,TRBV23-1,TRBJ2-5,CASSQLDRGRETQYF,TGCGCCAGCAGTCAGCTGGACAGGGGGCGTGAGACCCAGTACTTC
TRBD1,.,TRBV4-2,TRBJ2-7,CASSQWTGGSNEQYF,TGTGCCAGCAGCCAGTGGACAGGGGGCTCGAACGAGCAGTACTTC
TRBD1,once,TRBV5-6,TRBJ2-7,CASTGGQGQQLYEQYF,TGTGCCAGCACTGGGGGACAGGGACAGCAGCTTTACGAGCAGTACTTC
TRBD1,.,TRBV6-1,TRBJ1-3,CASRSPTGAGNTIYF,TGTGCCAGCAGGAGCCCTACAGGGGCCGGAAACACCATATATTTT
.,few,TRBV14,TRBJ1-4,CASSQGLNEKLFF,TGTGCCAGCAGCCAAGGACTTAATGAAAAACTGTTTTTT